Reported below is one T cell receptor (beta chain). The antigen this receptor binds is unknown. No much larger clone is present one base from it, and per-base qualities are unavailable. The CDR3 runs 13 amino acids, cysteine and phenylalanine included. Only the CDR3 DNA stays, 39 bases, in frame from base 1. According to the germline V gene (reference sequence), CDR1 reads LNHDA and CDR2 reads SQIVND. Trimming costs V 7 bases and J 3 bases, and their ends lie 9 bases apart. Collaborating institutions collected whole blood in K2EDTA tubes following their own protocols. For TCRbeta analysis, collaborators shipped samples in one of three forms: frozen whole blood, isolated PBMCs, or DNA extracted from either of those sample types. The sample originates from a study of blood T cell repertoires in COVID-19 (dated by TCRdb to the early 2020s). In terms of the full investigation: Samples from collaborators originated in the United States, Italy and Spain and spanned both the acute and convalescent phases of COVID-19. The material from the prospective study consisted of cDNA or gDNA derived from T cells, B-cell-depleted T cells, or PBMCs. The dataset comprised deeply sampled blood TCRbeta repertoires from subjects exposed to, actively infected with, or recovered from COVID-19. The repertoires were released in a freely available public database meant as a resource for research on the immune response to SARS-CoV-2. The samples were drawn from the first 160 participants of the ongoing ImmuneRACE study and from about 1,200 subjects provided by 6 global collaborators. Sample metadata almost always included a de-identified subject ID, COVID-19 status, age in years and sex. Where available, HLA class I and class II types were obtained from metadata supplied by the sample provider rather than from assay-based typing. General conclusions and limits of the study: The quantity of clinical and demographic metadata differed by source and by participant and was supplied without curation.

TCRbeta CDR3 regions were amplified from genomic DNA by means of the immunoSEQ Assay, a bias-controlled multiplex PCR. In the source study's methods: The number of nucleated cells in each sample was estimated by amplification of reference gene primers within the assay. Sequence reads were collapsed and filtered to measure the absolute abundance of every unique TCRbeta CDR3 rearrangement. Productive Simpson clonality was computed per sample as the square root of Simpson's diversity index over productive rearrangements. TCRdb stores this immuneACCESS table with in-frame sequences only. Part of the clones is absent; in the studies checked, under half of the shortfall reflects unresolved V genes, and no reason is known for the rest. Clonal size and the V and J genes are those of that table, whereas D and trimming came from the DNA. This sample gives 60,000 to 75,000 clones in total; roughly 85% of them show up just once. The top ten constitute 5.1% of the sample.

This receptor was obtained from a human donor in a cohort sampled during active COVID-19. Input material: peripheral blood. The V and J genes are TRBV19 and TRBJ2-2, and possibly TRBD1, on 5 matching bases. The CDR3 protein is CASTGKHTGELFF. In nucleotides, the sequence is TGTGCCAGTACAGGGAAACACACCGGGGAGCTGTTTTTT.